Only a few counts were recorded for the clone carrying this T cell receptor (beta chain). Its antigen is unknown. This sample stems from a study of cytomegalovirus exposure and HLA in healthy donors. Findings and limits, study-wide: Prior analysis indicated that the majority of TCR beta V segments exhibited productivity approximately 87% or approximately 30% of the time. Later analysis indicated greater clonal expansion among HLA-associated TCR beta chains than among equally common other chains. In a later analysis, TCR beta V- and J-gene trimming showed a link to a missense DCLRE1C variant. Among the most significant clusters, several appeared linked to common viral pathogens in a later analysis.

The PCR contained 60 Vbeta and 13 Jbeta primers. Repertoires were generated with immunoSEQ multiplex PCR, while TCRdb's copy carries only in-frame clones and drops some. The sample has roughly 120,000 clones; around 70% are singletons. Germline CDR1 and CDR2: MNHNY and SVGAGI (reference sequence). The CDR3 runs 12 residues. J was trimmed by 8 bases and V by 5 bases; bases with no gene match: 5. The sample consisted of PBMCs. The chain joins TRBV6-6 to TRBJ1-1; 7 bases agree with TRBD1. This TCR derives from a man aged 30 to 45 in good health and CMV-seropositive. CDR3 sequence (DNA): TGTGCCAGCAGTCCCCGGACAGGAGAAGCTTTCTTT. Its translation: CASSPRTGEAFF.